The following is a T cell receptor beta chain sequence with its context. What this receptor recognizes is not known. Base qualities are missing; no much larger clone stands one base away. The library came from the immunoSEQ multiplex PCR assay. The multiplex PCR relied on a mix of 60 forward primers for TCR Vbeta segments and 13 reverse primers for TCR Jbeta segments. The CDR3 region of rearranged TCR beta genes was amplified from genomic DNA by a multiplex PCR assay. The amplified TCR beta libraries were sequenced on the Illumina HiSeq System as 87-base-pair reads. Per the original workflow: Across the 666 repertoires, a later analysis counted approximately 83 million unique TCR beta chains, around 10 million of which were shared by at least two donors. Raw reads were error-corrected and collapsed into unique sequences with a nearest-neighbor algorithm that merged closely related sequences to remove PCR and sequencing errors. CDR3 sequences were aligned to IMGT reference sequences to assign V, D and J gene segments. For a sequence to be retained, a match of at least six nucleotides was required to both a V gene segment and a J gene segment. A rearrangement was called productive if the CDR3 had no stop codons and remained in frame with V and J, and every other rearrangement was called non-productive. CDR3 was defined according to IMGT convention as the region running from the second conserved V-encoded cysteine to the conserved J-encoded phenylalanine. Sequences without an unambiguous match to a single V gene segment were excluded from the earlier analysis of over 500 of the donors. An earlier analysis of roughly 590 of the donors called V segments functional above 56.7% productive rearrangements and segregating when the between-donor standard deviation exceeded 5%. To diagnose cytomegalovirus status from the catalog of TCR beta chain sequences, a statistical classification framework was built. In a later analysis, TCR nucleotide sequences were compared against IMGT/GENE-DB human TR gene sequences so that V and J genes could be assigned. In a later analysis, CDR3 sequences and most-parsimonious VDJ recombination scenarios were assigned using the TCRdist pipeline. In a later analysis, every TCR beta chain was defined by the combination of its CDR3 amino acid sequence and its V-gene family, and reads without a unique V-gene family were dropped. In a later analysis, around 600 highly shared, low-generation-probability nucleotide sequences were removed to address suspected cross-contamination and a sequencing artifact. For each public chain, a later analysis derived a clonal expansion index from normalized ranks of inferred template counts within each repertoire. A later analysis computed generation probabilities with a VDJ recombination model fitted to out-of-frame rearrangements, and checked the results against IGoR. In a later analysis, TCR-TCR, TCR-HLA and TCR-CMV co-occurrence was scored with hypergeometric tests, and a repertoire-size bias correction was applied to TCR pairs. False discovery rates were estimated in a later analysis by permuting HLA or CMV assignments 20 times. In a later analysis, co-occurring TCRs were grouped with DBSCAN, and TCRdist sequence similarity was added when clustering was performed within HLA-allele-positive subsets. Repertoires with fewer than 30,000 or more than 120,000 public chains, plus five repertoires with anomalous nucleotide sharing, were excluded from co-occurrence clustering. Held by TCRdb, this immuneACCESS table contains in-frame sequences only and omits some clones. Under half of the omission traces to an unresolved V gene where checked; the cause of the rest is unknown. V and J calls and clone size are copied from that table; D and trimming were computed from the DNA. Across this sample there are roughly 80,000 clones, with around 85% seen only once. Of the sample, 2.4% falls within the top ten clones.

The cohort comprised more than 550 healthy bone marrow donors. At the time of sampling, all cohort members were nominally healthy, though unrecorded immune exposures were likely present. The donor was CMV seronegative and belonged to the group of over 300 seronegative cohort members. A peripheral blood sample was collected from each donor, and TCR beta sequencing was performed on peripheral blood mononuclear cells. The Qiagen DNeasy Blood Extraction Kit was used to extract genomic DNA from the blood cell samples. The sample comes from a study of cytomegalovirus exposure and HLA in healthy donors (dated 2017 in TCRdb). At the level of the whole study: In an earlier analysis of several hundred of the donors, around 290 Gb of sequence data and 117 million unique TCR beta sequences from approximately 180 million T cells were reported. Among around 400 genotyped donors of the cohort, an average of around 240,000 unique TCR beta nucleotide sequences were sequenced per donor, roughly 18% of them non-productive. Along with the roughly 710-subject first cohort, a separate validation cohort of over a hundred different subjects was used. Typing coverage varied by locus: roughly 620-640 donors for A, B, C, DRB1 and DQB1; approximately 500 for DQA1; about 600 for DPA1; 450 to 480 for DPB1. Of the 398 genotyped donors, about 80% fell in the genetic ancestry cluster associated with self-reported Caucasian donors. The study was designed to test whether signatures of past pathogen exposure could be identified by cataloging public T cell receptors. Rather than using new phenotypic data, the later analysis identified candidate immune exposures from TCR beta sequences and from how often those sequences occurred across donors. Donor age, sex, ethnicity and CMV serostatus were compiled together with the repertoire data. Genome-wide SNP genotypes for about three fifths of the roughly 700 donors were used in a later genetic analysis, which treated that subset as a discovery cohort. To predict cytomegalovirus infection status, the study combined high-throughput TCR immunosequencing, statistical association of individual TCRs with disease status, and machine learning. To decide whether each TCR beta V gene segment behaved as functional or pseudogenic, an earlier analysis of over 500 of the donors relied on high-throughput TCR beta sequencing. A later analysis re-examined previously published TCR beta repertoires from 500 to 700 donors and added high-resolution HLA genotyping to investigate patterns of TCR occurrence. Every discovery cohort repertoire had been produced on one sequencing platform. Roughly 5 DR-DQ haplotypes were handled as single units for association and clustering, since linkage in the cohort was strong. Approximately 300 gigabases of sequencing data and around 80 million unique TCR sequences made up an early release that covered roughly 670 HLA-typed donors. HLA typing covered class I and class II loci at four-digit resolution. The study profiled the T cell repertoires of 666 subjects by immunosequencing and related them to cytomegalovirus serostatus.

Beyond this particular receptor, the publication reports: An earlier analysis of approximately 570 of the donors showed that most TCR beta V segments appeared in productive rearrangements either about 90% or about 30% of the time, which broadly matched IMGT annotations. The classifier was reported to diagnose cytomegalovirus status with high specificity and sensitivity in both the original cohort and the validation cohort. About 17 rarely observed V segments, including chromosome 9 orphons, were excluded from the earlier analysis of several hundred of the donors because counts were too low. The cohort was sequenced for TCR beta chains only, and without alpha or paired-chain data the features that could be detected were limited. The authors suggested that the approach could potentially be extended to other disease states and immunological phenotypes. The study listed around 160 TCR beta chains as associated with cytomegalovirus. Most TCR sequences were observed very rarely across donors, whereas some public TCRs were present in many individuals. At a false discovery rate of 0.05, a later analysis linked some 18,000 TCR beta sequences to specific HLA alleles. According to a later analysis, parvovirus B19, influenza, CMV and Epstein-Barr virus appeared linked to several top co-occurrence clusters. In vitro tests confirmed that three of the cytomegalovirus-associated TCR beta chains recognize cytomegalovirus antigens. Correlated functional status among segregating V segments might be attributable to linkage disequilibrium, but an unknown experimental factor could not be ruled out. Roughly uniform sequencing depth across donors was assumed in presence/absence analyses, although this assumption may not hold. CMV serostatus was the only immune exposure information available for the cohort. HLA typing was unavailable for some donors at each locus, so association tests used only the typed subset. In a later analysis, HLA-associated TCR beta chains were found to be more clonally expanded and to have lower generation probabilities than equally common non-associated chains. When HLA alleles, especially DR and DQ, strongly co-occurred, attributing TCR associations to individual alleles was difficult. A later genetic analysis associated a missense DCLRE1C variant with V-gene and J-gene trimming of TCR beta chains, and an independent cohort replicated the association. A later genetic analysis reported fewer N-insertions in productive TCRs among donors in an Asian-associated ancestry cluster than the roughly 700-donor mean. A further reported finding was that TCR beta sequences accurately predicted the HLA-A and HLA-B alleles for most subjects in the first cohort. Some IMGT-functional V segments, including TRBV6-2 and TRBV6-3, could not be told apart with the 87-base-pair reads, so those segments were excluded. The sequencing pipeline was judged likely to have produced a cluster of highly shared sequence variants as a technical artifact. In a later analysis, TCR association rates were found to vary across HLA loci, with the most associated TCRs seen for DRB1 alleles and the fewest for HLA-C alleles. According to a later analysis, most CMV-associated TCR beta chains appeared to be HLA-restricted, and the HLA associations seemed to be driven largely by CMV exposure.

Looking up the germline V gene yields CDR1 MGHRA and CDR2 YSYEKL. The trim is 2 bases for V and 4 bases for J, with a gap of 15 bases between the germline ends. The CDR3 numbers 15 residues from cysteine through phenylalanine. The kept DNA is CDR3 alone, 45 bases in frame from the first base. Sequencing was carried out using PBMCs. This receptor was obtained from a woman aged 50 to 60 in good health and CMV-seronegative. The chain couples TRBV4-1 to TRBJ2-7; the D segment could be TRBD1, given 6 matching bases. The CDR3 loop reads CASSQTPGAYYEQYF. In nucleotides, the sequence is TGCGCCAGCAGCCAAACCCCAGGGGCCTATTACGAGCAGTACTTC.